The rows below give T cell receptor beta chains drawn from one sample of a study of OX40 agonist ivuxolimab in advanced cancers. Sequencing used immunoSEQ multiplex PCR; TCRdb keeps in-frame clones, though not all of them. The data contain about 80,000 clones, around 86% of them singletons. This material consisted of CD4+ or CD8+ T cells sorted from blood, taken in a trial of the OX40 agonist ivuxolimab. Source of these receptors: an adult with an advanced solid tumor such as melanoma, head and neck, liver or kidney cancer. CDR3s include the opening cysteine and the closing phenylalanine or tryptophan. The D gene is left open where the match is weak. Clone size is stated in some rows and not others, as once, few, many or a class when expanded.

once	TRBV5-1	TRBJ2-3	19	TRBD2	TGCGCCAGCAGCCTCGGACTAGCGGGGGGGCTACCTGGCACAGATACGCAGTATTTT	CASSLGLAGGLPGTDTQYF
NA	TRBV6-5	TRBJ2-2	15	TRBD1	TGTGCCAGCAGTTACCCCGGGACAGGGAACGGGGAGCTGTTTTTT	CASSYPGTGNGELFF
once	TRBV6-6	TRBJ1-5	13	NA	TGTGCCAGCAGGCGGGACCTCAATCAGCCCCAGCATTTT	CASRRDLNQPQHF
NA	TRBV30	TRBJ2-1	13	NA	TGTGCCTGGAGTGGGAGGGGCTACAATGAGCAGTTCTTC	CAWSGRGYNEQFF
NA	TRBV6-4	TRBJ1-1	15	NA	TGTGCCAGCAGTGACTCTTCTATTCCTAACACTGAAGCTTTCTTT	CASSDSSIPNTEAFF
NA	TRBV6-5	TRBJ2-1	12	NA	TGTGCCAGCAGAAACGGGGGAGGTGAGCAGTTCTTC	CASRNGGGEQFF
once	TRBV6-5	TRBJ2-1	15	NA	TGTGCCAGCAGTTTTGCCTTGAGCTCCTACAATGAGCAGTTCTTC	CASSFALSSYNEQFF
once	TRBV6-4	TRBJ2-7	15	NA	TGTGCCAGCAGTGGGAAAAGTGACAGTAAGCTTAGAAAGTACTTC	CASSGKSDSKLRKYF
NA	TRBV4-2	TRBJ2-2	17	NA	TGTGCCAGCAGCCAATATCTCGATTCTTTTAACACCGGGGAGCTGTTTTTT	CASSQYLDSFNTGELFF
NA	TRBV29-1	TRBJ2-3	13	TRBD1	TGCAGCGTTGGGACAGGCATGACAGATACGCAGTATTTT	CSVGTGMTDTQYF
few	TRBV29-1	TRBJ1-1	13	NA	TGCAGCGTTGATTGGGGAGAGAACACTGAAGCTTTCTTT	CSVDWGENTEAFF
NA	TRBV6-5	TRBJ1-3	14	NA	TGTGCCAGCAGTTCGCCGGCCTCTGGAAACACCATATATTTT	CASSSPASGNTIYF
once	TRBV7-2	TRBJ2-3	14	NA	TGTGCCAGCACGGTGGGGGGGGCCACAGATACGCAGTATTTT	CASTVGGATDTQYF
once	TRBV21-1	TRBJ1-2	14	NA	TGTGCCAGCAGCAAGGCAGGAGCTTACTATGGCTACACCTTC	CASSKAGAYYGYTF
NA	TRBV4-3	TRBJ2-7	16	NA	TGCGCCAGCAGCCAAGAAGCCCAACGGACCACTGGGGAGCAGTACTTC	CASSQEAQRTTGEQYF